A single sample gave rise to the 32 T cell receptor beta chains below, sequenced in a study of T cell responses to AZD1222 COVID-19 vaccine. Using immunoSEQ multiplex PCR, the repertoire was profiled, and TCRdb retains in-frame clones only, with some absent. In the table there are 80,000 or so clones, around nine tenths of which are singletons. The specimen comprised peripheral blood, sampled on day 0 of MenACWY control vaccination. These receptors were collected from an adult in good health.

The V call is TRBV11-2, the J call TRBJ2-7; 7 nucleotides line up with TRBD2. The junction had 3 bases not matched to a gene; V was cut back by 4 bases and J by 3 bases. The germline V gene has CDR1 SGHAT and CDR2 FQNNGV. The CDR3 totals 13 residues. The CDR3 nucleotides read TGTGCCAGCAGCTACTCGGGGGGCTACGAGCAGTACTTC. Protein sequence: CASSYSGGYEQYF.

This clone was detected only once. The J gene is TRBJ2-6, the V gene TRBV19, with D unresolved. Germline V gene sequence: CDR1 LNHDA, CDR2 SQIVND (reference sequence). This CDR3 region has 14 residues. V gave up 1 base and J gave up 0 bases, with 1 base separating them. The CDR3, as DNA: TGTGCCAGTAGTATAGGCTCTGGGGCCAACGTCCTGACTTTC. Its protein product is CASSIGSGANVLTF.

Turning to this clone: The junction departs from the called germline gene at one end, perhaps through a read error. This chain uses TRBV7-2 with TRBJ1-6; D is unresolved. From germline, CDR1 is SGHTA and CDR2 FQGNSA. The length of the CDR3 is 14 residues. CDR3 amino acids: CASSLNSFNSPLHF. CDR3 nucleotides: TGTGCCAGCAGCTTAAATTCCTTTAATTCACCCCTCCACTTT.

The CDR3 sequence is CASKSTGGGNTIYF. The CDR3 nucleotides read TGTGCCAGCAAATCGACAGGGGGAGGAAACACCATATATTTT. The rearrangement joins TRBV6-5 to TRBJ1-3, with 9 bases fitting TRBD1. The V and J ends lost 7 bases and 4 bases, in that order; junction bases with no gene match: 5. The CDR3 is 14 amino acids. The germline V gene encodes CDR1 MNHEY and CDR2 SVGAGI.

CDR3 in amino acids: CASSLDRDQGGYTF. CDR3 DNA: TGTGCCAGCAGCTTAGACAGGGATCAAGGCGGCTACACCTTC. The V call is TRBV7-2, the J call TRBJ1-2; TRBD1 is a possible D gene (6 bases). Germline V gene sequence: CDR1 SGHTA, CDR2 FQGNSA. The CDR3 is made up of 14 amino acids. The V end was cut by 1 base, the J end by 8 bases, with 14 bases between.

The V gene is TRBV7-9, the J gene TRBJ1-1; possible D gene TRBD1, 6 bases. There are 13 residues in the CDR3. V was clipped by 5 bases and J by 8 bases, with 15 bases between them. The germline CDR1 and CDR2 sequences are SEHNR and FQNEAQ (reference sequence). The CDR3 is CASSPMGAWEAFF. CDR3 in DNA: TGTGCCAGCAGCCCCATGGGGGCTTGGGAAGCTTTCTTT.

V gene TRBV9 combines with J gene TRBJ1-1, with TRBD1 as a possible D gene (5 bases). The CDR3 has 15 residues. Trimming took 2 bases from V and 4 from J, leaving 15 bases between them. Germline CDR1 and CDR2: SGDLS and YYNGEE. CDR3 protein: CASSVVGGIGTEAFF. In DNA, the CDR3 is TGTGCCAGCAGCGTGGTGGGGGGAATTGGCACTGAAGCTTTCTTT.

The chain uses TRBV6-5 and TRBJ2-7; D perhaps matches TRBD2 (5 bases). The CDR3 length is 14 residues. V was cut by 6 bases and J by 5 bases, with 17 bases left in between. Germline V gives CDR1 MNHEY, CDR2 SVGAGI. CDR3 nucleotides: TGTGCCAGCAGGGCCGGGGAGTGGGCGAACGAGCAGTACTTC. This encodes CASRAGEWANEQYF.

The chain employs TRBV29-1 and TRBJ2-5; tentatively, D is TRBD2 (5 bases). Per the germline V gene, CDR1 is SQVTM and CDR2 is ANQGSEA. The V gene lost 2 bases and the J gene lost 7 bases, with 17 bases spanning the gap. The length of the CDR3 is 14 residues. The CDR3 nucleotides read TGCAGCGTTGAAATTACGTCGGGCGAGGGGACCCAGTACTTC. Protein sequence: CSVEITSGEGTQYF.

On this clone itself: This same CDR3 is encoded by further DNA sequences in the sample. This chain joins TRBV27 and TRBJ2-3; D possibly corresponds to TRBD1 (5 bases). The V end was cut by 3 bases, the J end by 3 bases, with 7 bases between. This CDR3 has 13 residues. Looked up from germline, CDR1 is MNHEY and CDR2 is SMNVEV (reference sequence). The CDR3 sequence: CASSFRGTDTQYF. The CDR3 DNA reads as TGTGCCAGCAGTTTTAGGGGAACAGATACGCAGTATTTT.

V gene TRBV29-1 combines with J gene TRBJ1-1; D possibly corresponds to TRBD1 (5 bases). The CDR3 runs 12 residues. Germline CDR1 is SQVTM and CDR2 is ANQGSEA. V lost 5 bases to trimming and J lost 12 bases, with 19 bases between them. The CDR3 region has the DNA TGCAGCGTTATTGTACGGGACCTTAGAACTTTCTTT. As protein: CSVIVRDLRTFF.

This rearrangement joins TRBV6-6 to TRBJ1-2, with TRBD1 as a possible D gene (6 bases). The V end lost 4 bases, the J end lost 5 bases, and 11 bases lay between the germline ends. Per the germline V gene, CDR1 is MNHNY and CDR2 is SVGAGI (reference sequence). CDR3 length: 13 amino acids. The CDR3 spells CASSLGTNYGYTF. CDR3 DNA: TGTGCCAGCAGTTTGGGGACAAATTATGGCTACACCTTC.

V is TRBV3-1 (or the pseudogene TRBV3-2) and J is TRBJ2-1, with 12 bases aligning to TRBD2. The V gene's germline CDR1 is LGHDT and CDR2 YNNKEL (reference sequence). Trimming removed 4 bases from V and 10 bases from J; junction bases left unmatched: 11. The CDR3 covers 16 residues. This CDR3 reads CASSPNRGTSGLEQFF. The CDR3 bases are TGTGCCAGCAGCCCGAACCGCGGGACTAGCGGGTTAGAGCAGTTCTTC.

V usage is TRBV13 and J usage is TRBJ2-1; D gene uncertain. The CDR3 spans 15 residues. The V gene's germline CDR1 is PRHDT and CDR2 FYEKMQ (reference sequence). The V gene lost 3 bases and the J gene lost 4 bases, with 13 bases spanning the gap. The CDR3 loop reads CASSFLASGYNEQFF. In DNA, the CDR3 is TGTGCCAGCAGCTTTTTGGCTAGTGGTTACAATGAGCAGTTCTTC.

CDR3 amino acids: CASSQDGLAARTQYF. Here the CDR3 DNA reads TGTGCCAGCAGCCAAGATGGTCTAGCGGCGCGGACCCAGTACTTC. The gene calls are TRBV3-1 (or the pseudogene TRBV3-2) and TRBJ2-5; 7 nucleotides agree with TRBD2. The CDR3 covers 15 residues. CDR1 is LGHDT and CDR2 is YNNKEL in the germline V gene (reference sequence). The V segment lost 0 bases and the J segment 7 bases; nucleotides outside the gene matches: 8.

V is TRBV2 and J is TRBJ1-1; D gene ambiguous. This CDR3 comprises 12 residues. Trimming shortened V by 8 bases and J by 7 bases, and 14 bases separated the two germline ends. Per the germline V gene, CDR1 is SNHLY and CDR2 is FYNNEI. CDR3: CASGTTGLEAFF. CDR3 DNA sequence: TGTGCCAGCGGAACTACGGGTCTTGAAGCTTTCTTT.

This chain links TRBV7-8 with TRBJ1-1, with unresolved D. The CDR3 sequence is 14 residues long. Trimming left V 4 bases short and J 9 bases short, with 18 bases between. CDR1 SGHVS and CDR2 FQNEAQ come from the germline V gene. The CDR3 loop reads CASSYTSRELQAFF. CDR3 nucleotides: TGTGCCAGCAGCTACACATCCCGGGAGCTTCAAGCTTTCTTT.

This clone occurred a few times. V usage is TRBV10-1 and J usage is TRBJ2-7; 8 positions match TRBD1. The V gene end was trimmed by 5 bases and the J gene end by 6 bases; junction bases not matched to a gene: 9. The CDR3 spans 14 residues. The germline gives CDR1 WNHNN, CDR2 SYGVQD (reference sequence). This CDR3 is CASSQGAGDGEQYF. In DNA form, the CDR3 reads TGCGCCAGCAGTCAGGGGGCCGGGGATGGCGAGCAGTACTTC.

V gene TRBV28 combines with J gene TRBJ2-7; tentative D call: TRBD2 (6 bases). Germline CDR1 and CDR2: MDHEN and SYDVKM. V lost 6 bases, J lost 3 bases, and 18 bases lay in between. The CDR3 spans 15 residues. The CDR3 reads CASSPGGLGIYEQYF. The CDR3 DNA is TGTGCCAGCAGCCCTGGGGGACTGGGGATCTACGAGCAGTACTTC.

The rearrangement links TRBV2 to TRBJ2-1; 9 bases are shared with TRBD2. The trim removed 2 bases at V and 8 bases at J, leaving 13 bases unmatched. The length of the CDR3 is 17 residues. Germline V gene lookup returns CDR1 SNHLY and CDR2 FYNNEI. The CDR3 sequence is CASSERGLAGLRDEQFF. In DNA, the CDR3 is TGTGCCAGCAGTGAACGGGGCCTAGCGGGACTTAGGGATGAGCAGTTCTTC.

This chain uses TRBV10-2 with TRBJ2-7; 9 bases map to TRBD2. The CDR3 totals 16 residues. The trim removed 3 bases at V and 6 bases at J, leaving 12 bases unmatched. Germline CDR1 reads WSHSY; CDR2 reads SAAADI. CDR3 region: CASSDPGLALIGEQYF. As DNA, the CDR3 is TGCGCCAGCAGTGACCCGGGACTAGCCCTAATCGGCGAGCAGTACTTC.

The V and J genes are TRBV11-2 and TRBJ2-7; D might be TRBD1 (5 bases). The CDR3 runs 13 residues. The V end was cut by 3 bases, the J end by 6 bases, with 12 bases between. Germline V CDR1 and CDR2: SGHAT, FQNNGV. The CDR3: CASSFTGRIEQYF. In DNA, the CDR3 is TGTGCCAGCAGCTTCACAGGTCGGATCGAGCAGTACTTC.

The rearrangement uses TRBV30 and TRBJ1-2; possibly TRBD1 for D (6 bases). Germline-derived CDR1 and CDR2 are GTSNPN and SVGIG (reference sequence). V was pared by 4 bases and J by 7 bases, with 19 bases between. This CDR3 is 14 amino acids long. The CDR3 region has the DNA TGTGCCTGGACCGAGGAGGGGGGCGATGGTGGCTACACCTTC. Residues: CAWTEEGGDGGYTF.

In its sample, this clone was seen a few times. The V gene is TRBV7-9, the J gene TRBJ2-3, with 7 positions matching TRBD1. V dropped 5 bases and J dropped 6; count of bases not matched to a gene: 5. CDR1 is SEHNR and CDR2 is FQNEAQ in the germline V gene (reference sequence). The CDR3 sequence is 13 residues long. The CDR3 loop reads CASSQQGWDTQYF. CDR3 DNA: TGTGCCAGCAGCCAACAGGGGTGGGATACGCAGTATTTT.

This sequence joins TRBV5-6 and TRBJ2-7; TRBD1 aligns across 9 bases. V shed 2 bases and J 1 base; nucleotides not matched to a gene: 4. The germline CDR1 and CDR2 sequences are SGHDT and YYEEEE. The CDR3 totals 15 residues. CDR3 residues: CASSFVGTGSYEQYF. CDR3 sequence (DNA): TGTGCCAGCAGCTTCGTAGGGACAGGGTCCTACGAGCAGTACTTC.

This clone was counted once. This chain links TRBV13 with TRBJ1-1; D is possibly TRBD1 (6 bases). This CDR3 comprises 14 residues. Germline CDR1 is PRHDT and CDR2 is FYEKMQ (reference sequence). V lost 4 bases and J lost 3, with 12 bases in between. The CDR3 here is CASSWGEGDTEAFF. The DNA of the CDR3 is TGTGCCAGCAGCTGGGGAGAGGGGGACACTGAAGCTTTCTTT.

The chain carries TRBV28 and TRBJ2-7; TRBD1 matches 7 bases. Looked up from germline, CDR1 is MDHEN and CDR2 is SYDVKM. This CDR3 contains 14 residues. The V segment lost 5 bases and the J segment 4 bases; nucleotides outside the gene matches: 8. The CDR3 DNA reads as TGTGCCAGCAGTCACAGGGGCTTCGGATACGAGCAGTACTTC. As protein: CASSHRGFGYEQYF.

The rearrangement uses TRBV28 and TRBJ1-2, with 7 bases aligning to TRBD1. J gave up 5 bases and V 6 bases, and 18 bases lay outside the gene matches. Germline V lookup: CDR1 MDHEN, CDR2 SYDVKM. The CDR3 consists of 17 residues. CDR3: CASRSSIPGQRVYGYTF. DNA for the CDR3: TGTGCCAGCAGAAGTTCTATACCGGGACAGAGAGTATATGGCTACACCTTC.

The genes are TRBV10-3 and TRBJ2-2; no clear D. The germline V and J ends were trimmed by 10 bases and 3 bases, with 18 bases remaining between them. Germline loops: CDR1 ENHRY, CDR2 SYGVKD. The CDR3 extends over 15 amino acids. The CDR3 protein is CATWPLGGDTGELFF. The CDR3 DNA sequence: TGTGCCACCTGGCCCCTAGGCGGCGACACCGGGGAGCTGTTTTTT.

The CDR3 spells CASSLSFGDGSSYEQYF. DNA of the CDR3: TGTGCCAGCAGTTTATCGTTTGGGGACGGCAGCTCCTACGAGCAGTACTTC. The J gene is TRBJ2-7, the V gene TRBV27; D may correspond to TRBD1 or TRBD2 (5 bases each). The CDR3 runs 17 residues. Trimming took off 0 bases at V and 0 bases at J, with 15 bases between the two ends. CDR1 is MNHEY and CDR2 is SMNVEV in the germline V gene (reference sequence).

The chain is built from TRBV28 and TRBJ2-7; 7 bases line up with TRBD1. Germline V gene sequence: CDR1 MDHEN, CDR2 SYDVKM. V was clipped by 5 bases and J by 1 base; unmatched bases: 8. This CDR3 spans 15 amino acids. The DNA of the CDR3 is TGTGCCAGCAGTGTCTTGGGACAGTATTCCTACGAGCAGTACTTC. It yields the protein CASSVLGQYSYEQYF.

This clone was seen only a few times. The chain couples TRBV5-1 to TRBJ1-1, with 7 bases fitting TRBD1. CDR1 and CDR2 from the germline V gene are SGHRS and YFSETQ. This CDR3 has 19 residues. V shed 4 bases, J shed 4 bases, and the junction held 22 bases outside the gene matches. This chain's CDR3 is CASSREGAPRRIVGTEAFF. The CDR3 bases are TGCGCCAGCAGCCGAGAGGGGGCCCCCAGGAGGATTGTGGGCACTGAAGCTTTCTTT.